This TCR beta chain was captured by sequencing in a study of T cells in Graves' hyperthyroidism and ophthalmopathy. Details on this clonotype: What it recognizes is unknown.

The diagnostic basis comprised clinical symptoms, serum thyroxine and TRAb, thyroid ultrasound and orbital computed tomography. The authors took PBMCs from over 8.5 ml fresh peripheral blood. Regions amplified from RNA transcripts were the TCR beta CDR3 regions. An initial round of RT-PCR targeting the TCR CDR3 relied on the HTBI primer set. MiXCR, applied by TCRdb to the multiplex PCR reads, yields one record per CDR3 protein. Of 490,000 or so distinct CDR3 sequences in the sample, 22% are singletons; the top ten hold around 54%. Study outcomes and limitations: Classification by a 13 V-J model distinguished ophthalmopathy from stable hyperthyroidism. Also found in blood were most expanded thyroid clonotypes above 0.001.

The clonotype originates from a woman aged 70-85 years with Graves' ophthalmopathy. The specimen was blood.

CDR3 sequence (DNA): TGCGCCAGCAGTCCCCAGAACAGGGGGCTAGGGGATCAGCCCCAGCATTTT. Protein: CASSPQNRGLGDQPQHF. This sequence joins TRBV10-2 and TRBJ1-5; 9 bases map to TRBD1. The trim removed 5 bases at V and 5 bases at J, leaving 13 bases unmatched. Germline CDR1 WSHSY, CDR2 SAAADI. This CDR3 region has 17 residues.